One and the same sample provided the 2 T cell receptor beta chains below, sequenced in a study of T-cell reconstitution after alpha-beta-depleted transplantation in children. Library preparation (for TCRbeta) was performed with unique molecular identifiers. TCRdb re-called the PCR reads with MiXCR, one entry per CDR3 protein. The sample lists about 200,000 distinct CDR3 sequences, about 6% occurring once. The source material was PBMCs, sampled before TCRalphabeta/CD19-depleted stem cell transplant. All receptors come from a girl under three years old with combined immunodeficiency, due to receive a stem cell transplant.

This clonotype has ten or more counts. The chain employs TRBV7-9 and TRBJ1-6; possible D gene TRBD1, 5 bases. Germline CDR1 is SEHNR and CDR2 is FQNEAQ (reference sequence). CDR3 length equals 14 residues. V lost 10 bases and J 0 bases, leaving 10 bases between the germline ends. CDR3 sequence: CATRQFSYNSPLHF. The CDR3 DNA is TGTGCCACTCGACAGTTCTCCTATAATTCACCCCTCCACTTT.

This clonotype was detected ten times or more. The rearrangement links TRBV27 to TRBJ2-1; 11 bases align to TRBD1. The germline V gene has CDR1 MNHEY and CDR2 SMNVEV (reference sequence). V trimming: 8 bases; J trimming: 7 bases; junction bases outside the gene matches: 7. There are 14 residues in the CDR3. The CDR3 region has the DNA TGTGCCAGCGGCGCCGGGACAGGGGGTAATGAGCAGTTCTTC. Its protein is CASGAGTGGNEQFF.